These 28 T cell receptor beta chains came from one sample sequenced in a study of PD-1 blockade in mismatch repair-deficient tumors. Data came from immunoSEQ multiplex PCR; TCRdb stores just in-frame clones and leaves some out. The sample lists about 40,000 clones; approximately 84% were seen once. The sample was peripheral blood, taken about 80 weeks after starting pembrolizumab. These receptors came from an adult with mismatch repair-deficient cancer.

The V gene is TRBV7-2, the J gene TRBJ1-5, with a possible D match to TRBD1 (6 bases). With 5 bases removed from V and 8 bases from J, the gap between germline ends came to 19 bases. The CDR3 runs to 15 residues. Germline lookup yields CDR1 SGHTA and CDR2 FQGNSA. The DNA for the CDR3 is TGTGCCAGCAGCCTAGGAGGTCGGGGGGCTGAGCCCCAGCATTTT. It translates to CASSLGGRGAEPQHF.

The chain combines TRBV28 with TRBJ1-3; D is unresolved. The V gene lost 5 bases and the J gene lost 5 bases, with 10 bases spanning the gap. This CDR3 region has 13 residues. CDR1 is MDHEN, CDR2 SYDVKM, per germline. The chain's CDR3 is CASSERARNTIYF. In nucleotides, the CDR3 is TGTGCCAGCAGTGAGAGGGCCAGAAACACCATATATTTT. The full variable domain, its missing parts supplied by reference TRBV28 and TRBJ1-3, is DVKVTQSSRYLVKRTGEKVFLECVQDMDHENMFWYRQDPGLGLRLIYFSYDVKMKEKGDIPEGYSVSREKKERFSLILESASTNQTSMYLCASSERARNTIYFGEGSWLTVV.

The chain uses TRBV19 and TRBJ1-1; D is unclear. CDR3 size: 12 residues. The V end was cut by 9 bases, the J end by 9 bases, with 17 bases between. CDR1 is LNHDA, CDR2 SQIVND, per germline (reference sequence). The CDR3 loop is CASSKETGKAFF. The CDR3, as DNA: TGTGCCAGCTCTAAGGAGACCGGCAAAGCTTTCTTT. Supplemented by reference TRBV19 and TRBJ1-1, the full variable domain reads DGGITQSPKYLFRKEGQNVTLSCEQNLNHDAMYWYRQDPGQGLRLIYYSQIVNDFQKGDIAEGYSVSREKKESFPLTVTSAQKNPTAFYLCASSKETGKAFFGQGTRLTVV.

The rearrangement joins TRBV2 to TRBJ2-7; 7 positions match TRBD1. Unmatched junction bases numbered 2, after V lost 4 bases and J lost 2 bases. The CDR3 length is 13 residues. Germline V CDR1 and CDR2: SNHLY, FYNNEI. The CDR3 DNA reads TGTGCCAGCAGTGTGGACAGGACCTACGAGCAGTACTTC. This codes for CASSVDRTYEQYF.

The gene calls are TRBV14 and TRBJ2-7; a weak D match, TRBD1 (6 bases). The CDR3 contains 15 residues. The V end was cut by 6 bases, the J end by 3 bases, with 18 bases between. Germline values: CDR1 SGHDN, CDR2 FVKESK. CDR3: CASSQGWGTNYEQYF. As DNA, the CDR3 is TGTGCCAGCAGTCAGGGGTGGGGTACCAACTACGAGCAGTACTTC.

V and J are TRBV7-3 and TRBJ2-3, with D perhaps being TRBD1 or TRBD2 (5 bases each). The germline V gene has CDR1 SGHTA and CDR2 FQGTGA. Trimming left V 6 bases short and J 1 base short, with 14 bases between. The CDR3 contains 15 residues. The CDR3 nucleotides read TGTGCCAGCAGTCAAAGGGGAGTGGGCACAGATACGCAGTATTTT. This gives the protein CASSQRGVGTDTQYF.

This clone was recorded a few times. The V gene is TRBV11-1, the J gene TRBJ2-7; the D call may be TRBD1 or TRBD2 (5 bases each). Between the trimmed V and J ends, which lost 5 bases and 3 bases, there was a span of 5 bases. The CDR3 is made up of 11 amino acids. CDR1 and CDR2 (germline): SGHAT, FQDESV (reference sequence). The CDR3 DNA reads TGTGCCAGCAGCGGGGGCTACGAGCAGTACTTC. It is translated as CASSGGYEQYF.

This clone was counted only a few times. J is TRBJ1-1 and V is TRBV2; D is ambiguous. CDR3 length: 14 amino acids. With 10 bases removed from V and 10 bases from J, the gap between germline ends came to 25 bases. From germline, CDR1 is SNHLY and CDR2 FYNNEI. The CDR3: CATSSPRGRFSAFF. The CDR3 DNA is TGTGCCACATCCTCGCCCCGAGGGCGTTTCTCAGCTTTCTTT.

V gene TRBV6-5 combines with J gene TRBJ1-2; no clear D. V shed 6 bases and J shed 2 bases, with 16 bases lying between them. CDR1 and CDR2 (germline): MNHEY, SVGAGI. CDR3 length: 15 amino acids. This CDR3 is CASRGVRELNYGYTF. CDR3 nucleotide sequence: TGTGCCAGCAGGGGTGTAAGGGAACTGAACTATGGCTACACCTTC.

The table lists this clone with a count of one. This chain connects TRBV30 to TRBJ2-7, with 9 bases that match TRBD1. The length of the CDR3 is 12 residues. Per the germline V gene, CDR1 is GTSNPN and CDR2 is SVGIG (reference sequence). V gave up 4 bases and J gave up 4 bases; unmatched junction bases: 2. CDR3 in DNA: TGTGCCTGGAAGGGACAGGGTTACGAGCAGTACTTC. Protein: CAWKGQGYEQYF.

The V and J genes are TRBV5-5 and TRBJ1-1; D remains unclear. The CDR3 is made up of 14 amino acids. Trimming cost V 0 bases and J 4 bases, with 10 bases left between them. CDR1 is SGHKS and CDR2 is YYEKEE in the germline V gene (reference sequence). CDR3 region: CASSLDYAATEAFF. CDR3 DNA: TGTGCCAGCAGCTTGGACTACGCTGCCACTGAAGCTTTCTTT.

The CDR3 DNA sequence: TGTGCCAGCAGCCCCCAACCGGGAAAGGACGCTTTCTTT. It yields the protein CASSPQPGKDAFF. The chain joins TRBV4-2 to TRBJ1-1; no firm D call. The V and J ends lost 4 bases and 11 bases respectively, with 17 bases between them. The CDR3 contains 13 residues. Germline-derived CDR1 and CDR2 are LGHNA and YNFKEQ.

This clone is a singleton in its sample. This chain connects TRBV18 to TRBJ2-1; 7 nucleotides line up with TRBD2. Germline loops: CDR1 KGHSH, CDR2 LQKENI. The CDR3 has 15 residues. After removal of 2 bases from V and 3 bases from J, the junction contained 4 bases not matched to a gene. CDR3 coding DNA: TGTGCCAGCTCACCAGCGGGAGAGTTCTACAATGAGCAGTTCTTC. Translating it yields CASSPAGEFYNEQFF.

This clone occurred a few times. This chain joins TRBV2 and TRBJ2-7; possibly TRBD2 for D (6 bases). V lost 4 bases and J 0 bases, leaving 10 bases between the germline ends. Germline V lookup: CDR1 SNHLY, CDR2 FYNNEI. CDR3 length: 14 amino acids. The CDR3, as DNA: TGTGCCAGCAGTGTTTACGGGAGCTCCTACGAGCAGTACTTC. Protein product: CASSVYGSSYEQYF.

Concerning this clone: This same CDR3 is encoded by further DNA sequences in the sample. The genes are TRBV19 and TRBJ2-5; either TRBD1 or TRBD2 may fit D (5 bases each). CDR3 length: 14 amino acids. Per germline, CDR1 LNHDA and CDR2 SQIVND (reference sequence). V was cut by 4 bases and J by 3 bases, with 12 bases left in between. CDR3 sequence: CASSNGGSEETQYF. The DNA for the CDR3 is TGTGCCAGTAGTAATGGGGGATCCGAAGAGACCCAGTACTTC. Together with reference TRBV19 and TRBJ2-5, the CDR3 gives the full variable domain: DGGITQSPKYLFRKEGQNVTLSCEQNLNHDAMYWYRQDPGQGLRLIYYSQIVNDFQKGDIAEGYSVSREKKESFPLTVTSAQKNPTAFYLCASSNGGSEETQYFGPGTRLLVL.

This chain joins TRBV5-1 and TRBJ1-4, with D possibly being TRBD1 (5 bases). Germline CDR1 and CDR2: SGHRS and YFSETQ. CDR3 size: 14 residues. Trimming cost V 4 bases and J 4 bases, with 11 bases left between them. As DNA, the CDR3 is TGCGCCAGCAGCCTGGGGCAGCTTAATGAAAAACTGTTTTTT. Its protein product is CASSLGQLNEKLFF.

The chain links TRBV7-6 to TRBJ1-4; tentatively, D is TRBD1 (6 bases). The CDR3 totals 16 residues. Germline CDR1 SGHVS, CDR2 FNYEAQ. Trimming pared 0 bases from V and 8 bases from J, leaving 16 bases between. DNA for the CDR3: TGTGCCAGCAGCTTAGCAGTGGGCAGGGGAAGCGAAAAACTGTTTTTT. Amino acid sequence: CASSLAVGRGSEKLFF.

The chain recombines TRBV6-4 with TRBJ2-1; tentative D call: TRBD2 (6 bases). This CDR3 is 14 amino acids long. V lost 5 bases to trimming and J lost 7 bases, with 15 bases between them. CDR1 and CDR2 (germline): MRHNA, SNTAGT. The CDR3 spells CASSPFRESNEQFF. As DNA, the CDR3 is TGTGCCAGCAGTCCTTTCCGGGAGAGTAATGAGCAGTTCTTC.

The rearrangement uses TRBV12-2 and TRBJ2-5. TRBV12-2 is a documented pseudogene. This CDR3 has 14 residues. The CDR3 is CASRLVGGQETQYF. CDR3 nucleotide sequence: TGTGCAAGTCGCCTCGTAGGGGGGCAAGAGACCCAGTACTTC.

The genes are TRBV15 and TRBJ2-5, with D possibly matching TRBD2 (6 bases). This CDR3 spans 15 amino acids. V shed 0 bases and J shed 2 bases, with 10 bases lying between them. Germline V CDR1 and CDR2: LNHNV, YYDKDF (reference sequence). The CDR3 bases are TGTGCCACCAGCAGAGATTGGGACTCGCAAGAGACCCAGTACTTC. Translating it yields CATSRDWDSQETQYF.

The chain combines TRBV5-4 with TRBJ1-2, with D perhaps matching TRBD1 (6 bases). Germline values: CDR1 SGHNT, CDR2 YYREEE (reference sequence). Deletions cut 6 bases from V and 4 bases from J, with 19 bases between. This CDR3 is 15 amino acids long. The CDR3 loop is CASTSYQGFGYGYTF. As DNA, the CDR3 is TGTGCCAGCACCAGTTACCAGGGGTTTGGCTATGGCTACACCTTC. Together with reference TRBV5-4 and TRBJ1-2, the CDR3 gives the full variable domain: ETGVTQSPTHLIKTRGQQVTLRCSSQSGHNTVSWYQQALGQGPQFIFQYYREEENGRGNFPPRFSGLQFPNYSSELNVNALELDDSALYLCASTSYQGFGYGYTFGSGTRLTVV.

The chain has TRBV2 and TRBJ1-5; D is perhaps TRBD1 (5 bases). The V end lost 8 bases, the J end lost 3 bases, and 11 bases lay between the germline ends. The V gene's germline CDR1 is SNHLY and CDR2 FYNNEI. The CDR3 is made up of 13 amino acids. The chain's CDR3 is CASGQGYNQPQHF. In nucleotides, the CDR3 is TGTGCCAGCGGCCAGGGTTACAATCAGCCCCAGCATTTT.

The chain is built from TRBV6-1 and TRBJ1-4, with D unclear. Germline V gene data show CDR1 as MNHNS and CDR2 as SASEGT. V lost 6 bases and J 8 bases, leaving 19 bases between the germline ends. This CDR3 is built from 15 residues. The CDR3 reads CASRPSSSLMEKLFF. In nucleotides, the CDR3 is TGTGCCAGCAGACCGAGTAGCTCCCTAATGGAAAAACTGTTTTTT.

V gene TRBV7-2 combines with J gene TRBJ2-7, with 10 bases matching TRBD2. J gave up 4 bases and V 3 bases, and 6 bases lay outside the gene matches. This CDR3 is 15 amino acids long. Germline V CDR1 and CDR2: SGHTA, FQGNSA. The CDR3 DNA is TGTGCCAGCAGCTTGTCTAGCGGGAGTAATTACGAGCAGTACTTC. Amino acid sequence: CASSLSSGSNYEQYF.

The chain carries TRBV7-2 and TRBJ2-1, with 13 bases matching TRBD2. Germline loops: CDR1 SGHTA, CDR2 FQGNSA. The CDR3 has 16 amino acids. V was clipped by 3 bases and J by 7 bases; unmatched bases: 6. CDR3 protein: CASSFPGLAGKNEQFF. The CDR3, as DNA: TGTGCCAGCAGCTTTCCGGGACTAGCGGGAAAGAATGAGCAGTTCTTC.

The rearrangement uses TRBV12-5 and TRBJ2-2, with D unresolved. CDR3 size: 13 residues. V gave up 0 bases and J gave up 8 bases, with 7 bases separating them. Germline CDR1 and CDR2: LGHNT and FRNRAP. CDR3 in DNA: TGTGCTAGTGGTTTGGTCAGTGGAGGGGAGCTGTTTTTT. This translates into CASGLVSGGELFF. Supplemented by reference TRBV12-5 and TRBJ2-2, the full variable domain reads DARVTQTPRHKVTEMGQEVTMRCQPILGHNTVFWYRQTMMQGLELLAYFRNRAPLDDSGMPKDRFSAEMPDATLATLKIQPSEPRDSAVYFCASGLVSGGELFFGEGSRLTVL.

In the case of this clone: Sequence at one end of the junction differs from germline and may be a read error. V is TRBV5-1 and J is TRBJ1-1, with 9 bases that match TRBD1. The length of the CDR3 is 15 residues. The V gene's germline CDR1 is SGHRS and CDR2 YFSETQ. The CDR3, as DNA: TGCGCCAGCAGGTTGGGGACAGGGATGAACACTGAAGCTTTCTTT. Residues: CASRLGTGMNTEAFF.

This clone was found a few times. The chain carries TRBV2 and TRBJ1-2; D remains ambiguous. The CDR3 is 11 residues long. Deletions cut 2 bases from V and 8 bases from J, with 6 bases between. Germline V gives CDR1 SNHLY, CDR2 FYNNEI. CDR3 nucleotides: TGTGCCAGCAGTGAAAGGAGCGGCTACACCTTC. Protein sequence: CASSERSGYTF.